This TCR beta chain is from a study of PD-1 blockade in mismatch repair-deficient tumors. The overall study: Patients had 11 to 13 mismatch repair-deficient cancer types and were previously treated and progressing.

In the case of this clone: Its antigen is still unknown.

All patients were mismatch repair deficient, assessed by either PCR or immunohistochemistry. TCRs were sequenced from a few patients responding to pembrolizumab. Germline V CDR1 and CDR2: SGHVS, FQNEAQ. The germline V and J ends were trimmed by 3 bases and 0 bases, with 14 bases remaining between them. This CDR3 has 17 amino acids. The protocol was immunoSEQ multiplex PCR, while the TCRdb copy is restricted to in-frame clones and leaves out a portion. This table has about 84,000 clones, about 84% appearing once. General study results and limits: After pembrolizumab, tumor-resident clones rose rapidly, then generally contracted before radiologic responses.

The receptor was derived from an adult with mismatch repair-deficient cancer. J is TRBJ1-4 and V is TRBV7-8; D gene uncertain. The sample consisted of peripheral blood, taken 12 weeks after starting pembrolizumab. CDR3 loop: CASSLGHGPATNEKLFF. DNA of the CDR3: TGTGCCAGCAGCTTGGGTCACGGGCCGGCAACTAATGAAAAACTGTTTTTT.